The present entry profiles one T cell receptor (beta chain) with its context. Its antigen is currently unknown. This sample was taken from a study of early T cells in non-severe SARS-CoV-2 infection. Study summary: Sequencing of unsorted whole blood was done on bulk RNA, leaving chains unpaired. Study findings and constraints: VDJdb-based matching was biased toward anti-spike CD8 responses and missed private and CD4 specificities.

TCRdb re-derived calls from the 5' RACE reads in MiXCR, one entry per CDR3 protein. Of about 110,000 distinct CDR3 sequences in the sample, 9% to 13% are singletons; the top ten hold 3% to 3.5%. Germline V gene data show CDR1 as MNHEY and CDR2 as SMNVEV (reference sequence). Trimming cost V 5 bases and J 6 bases; bases outside gene matches: 7. The CDR3 contains 16 residues. V is TRBV27 and J is TRBJ2-2; the match to TRBD2 covers 12 bases. The sequenced sample was whole blood. The clonotype comes from an adult who was a healthcare worker with PCR-confirmed SARS-CoV-2 infection or an uninfected control (not recorded which). The CDR3 coding sequence is TGTGCCAGCAGTCTCCAGACTAGCGGGAGCGCCGGGGAGCTGTTTTTT. It is translated as CASSLQTSGSAGELFF.